These T cell receptor beta chains were read from a single sample in a study of T cell changes during pregnancy in multiple sclerosis. Method: immunoSEQ multiplex PCR; TCRdb's copy keeps in-frame clones and lacks some. The sample has about 76,000 clones, approximately 94% seen once; the top ten hold 0.58%. Sequenced here: peripheral blood, sampled in the third trimester of pregnancy. Source of these receptors: a female donor with multiple sclerosis, enrolled in a pregnancy study. CDR3s include the opening cysteine and the closing phenylalanine or tryptophan. The D gene is left open where the match is weak. Rows give clone size only sometimes, using once, few, many, or a class for an expanded clone.

j_call v_call d_call clone_size cdr3_nt cdr3_aa
TRBJ2-2 TRBV14 NA NA TGTGCCAGCAGCCGAGTCGGGTCGAACACCGGGGAGCTGTTTTTT CASSRVGSNTGELFF
TRBJ2-1 TRBV7-3 NA NA TGTGCCAGCAGTTCCACCGGGACTCCTTTGTTATTAGAGCAGTTCTTC CASSSTGTPLLLEQFF
TRBJ2-7 TRBV7-9 NA NA TGTGCCAGCAGCGTTACAGGGTCCCCGACCTACGAGCAGTACTTC CASSVTGSPTYEQYF
TRBJ2-7 TRBV18 NA NA TGTGCCAGCTCACTCCGGGGACTCCTCTACGAGCAGTACTTC CASSLRGLLYEQYF
TRBJ2-5 TRBV5-8 TRBD2 NA TGTGCCAGCAGCTTAAGGAGTTGGAGCATTGTGGGGACTAGATCGGAGACCCAGTACTTC CASSLRSWSIVGTRSETQYF
TRBJ1-6 TRBV2 TRBD1 NA TGTGCCAGCACCGAGACAGGGGTCTATAATTCACCCCTCCACTTT CASTETGVYNSPLHF
TRBJ2-1 TRBV27 NA NA TGTGCCAGCAGTTTACGCCAACGACAAAACTCCTACAATGAGCAGTTCTTC CASSLRQRQNSYNEQFF
TRBJ1-5 TRBV10-3 NA once TGTGCCACCGTCCCGGGAAGCAATCAGCCCCAGCATTTT CATVPGSNQPQHF
TRBJ1-1 TRBV6-1 TRBD1 once TGTGCCAGCAGTTCACAGGGGATGAACACTGAAGCTTTCTTT CASSSQGMNTEAFF
TRBJ1-1 TRBV6-5 TRBD1 NA TGTGCCAGCAGTTCCCGGGACAGGGGGCGTACTGAAGCTTTCTTT CASSSRDRGRTEAFF
TRBJ2-1 TRBV7-8 TRBD2 NA TGTGCCAGCAGCTTAGGCGGGGGGGCGTACAATGAGCAGTTCTTC CASSLGGGAYNEQFF
TRBJ1-1 TRBV7-6 NA NA TGTGCCAGCAGCTCAACAGGACAGTCTTCTGAAGCTTTCTTT CASSSTGQSSEAFF
TRBJ2-1 TRBV7-2 TRBD1 NA TGTGCCAGCAGCGTTACAGGGGGCCAACCCAATGAGCAGTTCTTC CASSVTGGQPNEQFF
TRBJ1-1 TRBV7-9 NA NA TGTGCCAGCAGCTCTCAAAGGGGAAGTGGCACTGAAGCTTTCTTT CASSSQRGSGTEAFF
TRBJ2-3 TRBV10-2 NA NA TGCGCCAGCAGTGAGGCAGTAGGAGCACGTGGCACAGATACGCAGTATTTT CASSEAVGARGTDTQYF
TRBJ2-7 TRBV6-4 NA NA TGTGCCAGCGCTAAAGAGGCCAACTACGAGCAGTACTTC CASAKEANYEQYF
TRBJ2-2 TRBV4-2 NA NA TGTGCCAGCAGTCGGATCTACAGTCCCGGGGAGCTGTTTTTT CASSRIYSPGELFF
TRBJ2-3 TRBV2 TRBD1 NA TGTGCCATAACAGGGGCGAAAGACACAGATACGCAGTATTTT CAITGAKDTDTQYF
TRBJ2-7 TRBV2 NA NA TGTGCCAGCAGTGAAATGGGGGCGGACGAGCAGTACTTC CASSEMGADEQYF